Listed here are 29 T cell receptor beta chains from one sample, sequenced in a study of blood T cell repertoires in COVID-19 (dated by TCRdb to about 2020). Library method: the immunoSEQ multiplex PCR assay. In TCRdb, the immuneACCESS table is reduced to in-frame sequences with V and J assigned. These tables do not hold every clone; where another copy was compared, an unresolved V gene accounts for under half, and the others remain unexplained. This sample is represented by around 130,000 clones; 86% of them were singletons. The ten largest account for roughly 2.3% of the sample. Input material: PBMCs or T cells enriched from blood (not recorded which). These receptors all stem from a woman between 45 and 60 years old who had recovered from COVID-19.

The chain employs TRBV18 and TRBJ1-3; D is possibly TRBD1 (5 bases). V shed 3 bases and J shed 1 base, with 16 bases lying between them. CDR1 and CDR2 (germline): KGHSH, LQKENI. CDR3 length: 17 residues. Written as DNA, the CDR3 is TGTGCCAGCTCACCCTTTCGGGCCGCAGGGTCTGGAAACACCATATATTTT. Translation: CASSPFRAAGSGNTIYF.

This clone appeared a few times. This chain connects TRBV4-3 to TRBJ2-7; D remains ambiguous. This CDR3 region has 15 residues. CDR1 is LGHNA, CDR2 YSLEER, per germline. V was pared by 1 base and J by 1 base, with 11 bases between. In DNA, the CDR3 is TGCGCCAGCAGCCAAGGCTTTGGCTCATCCTACGAGCAGTACTTC. This gives the protein CASSQGFGSSYEQYF.

This chain uses TRBV5-1 with TRBJ1-2, with D possibly matching TRBD1 (5 bases). Germline-derived CDR1 and CDR2 are SGHRS and YFSETQ. Trimming shortened V by 0 bases and J by 7 bases, and 7 bases separated the two germline ends. The CDR3 is 12 amino acids. The CDR3 DNA reads as TGCGCCAGCAGCTTGGTGGGGGGTGGCTACACCTTC. It is translated as CASSLVGGGYTF.

V is TRBV6-5 and J is TRBJ2-7; the D is unclear. CDR3 length: 14 residues. The V gene lost 0 bases and the J gene lost 3 bases, with 9 bases spanning the gap. Germline V gives CDR1 MNHEY, CDR2 SVGAGI. The CDR3 loop reads CASSYSRTHYEQYF. CDR3 coding DNA: TGTGCCAGCAGTTACTCGAGAACTCACTACGAGCAGTACTTC.

J is TRBJ1-6 and V is TRBV7-6, with 11 bases identical to TRBD1. CDR1 SGHVS and CDR2 FNYEAQ come from the germline V gene. Unmatched junction bases numbered 11, after V lost 5 bases and J lost 5 bases. The CDR3 is 18 residues long. This chain's CDR3 is CASSVRTGGASNNSPLHF. The CDR3 nucleotides are TGTGCCAGCAGCGTTCGGACAGGGGGCGCGAGTAATAATTCACCCCTCCACTTT.

The chain employs TRBV4-1 and TRBJ2-7; 11 nucleotides agree with TRBD2. This CDR3 has 19 amino acids. Trimming cost V 2 bases and J 0 bases; bases outside gene matches: 12. Germline CDR1 reads MGHRA; CDR2 reads YSYEKL. Here the CDR3 reads CASSQRWASGGQISYEQYF. CDR3 coding DNA: TGCGCCAGCAGCCAACGCTGGGCTAGCGGGGGGCAAATCTCCTACGAGCAGTACTTC.

The DNA of the CDR3 is TGTGCTGTGTCGGACAGGGGAAAATTCGAGCAGTACTTC. This gives the protein CAVSDRGKFEQYF. The J gene is TRBJ2-7, the V gene TRBV6-8; 9 bases map to TRBD1. The CDR3 length is 13 residues. Germline lookup yields CDR1 MNHGY and CDR2 SAAAGT.

The J gene is TRBJ1-6, the V gene TRBV5-1, with D perhaps TRBD1 (6 bases). V was trimmed by 4 bases and J by 0 bases, leaving 11 bases between them. This CDR3 has 16 residues. Germline lookup yields CDR1 SGHRS and CDR2 YFSETQ. This CDR3 is CASSGTGSSYNSPLHF. CDR3 nucleotides: TGCGCCAGCAGCGGAACAGGGAGCTCCTATAATTCACCCCTCCACTTT. Full variable domain (missing parts from reference TRBV5-1 and TRBJ1-6): KAGVTQTPRYLIKTRGQQVTLSCSPISGHRSVSWYQQTPGQGLQFLFEYFSETQRNKGNFPGRFSGRQFSNSRSEMNVSTLELGDSALYLCASSGTGSSYNSPLHFGNGTRLTVT.

The V gene is TRBV11-2, the J gene TRBJ2-7, with D unclear. There are 13 residues in the CDR3. With 3 bases removed from V and 0 bases from J, the gap between germline ends came to 6 bases. CDR1 is SGHAT and CDR2 is FQNNGV in the germline V gene. CDR3 bases: TGTGCCAGCAGCTTCCTCAGCTCCTACGAGCAGTACTTC. Translated, it gives CASSFLSSYEQYF.

The rearrangement links TRBV10-1 to TRBJ2-5; 13 bases agree with TRBD2. Trimming at V came to 5 bases and at J to 3 bases, leaving 9 bases not matched to a gene. There are 17 residues in the CDR3. CDR1 is WNHNN and CDR2 is SYGVQD in the germline V gene (reference sequence). Here the CDR3 reads CASSSTSGGAIEETQYF. DNA for the CDR3: TGCGCCAGCAGTTCCACTAGCGGGGGGGCTATAGAAGAGACCCAGTACTTC.

The V and J genes are TRBV5-1 and TRBJ1-1; no clear D gene. Germline assignment: CDR1 SGHRS and CDR2 YFSETQ. V shed 2 bases and J shed 2 bases, with 10 bases lying between them. This CDR3 contains 14 residues. This CDR3 reads CASSFPKTNTEAFF. For the CDR3, the DNA is TGCGCCAGCAGCTTCCCTAAAACTAACACTGAAGCTTTCTTT.

The chain joins TRBV5-1 to TRBJ2-3; TRBD2 aligns across 7 bases. V lost 8 bases and J lost 1; bases outside the gene matches: 7. In germline, CDR1 is SGHRS, CDR2 YFSETQ. The CDR3 length is 14 residues. This chain's CDR3 is CASFLGGGTDTQYF. Here the CDR3 DNA reads TGCGCCAGTTTTTTGGGGGGGGGCACAGATACGCAGTATTTT.

The CDR3 region has the DNA TGTGCCAGCAGCTTCAGTGAGCGGGGGACCGGGGCCAACGTCCTGACTTTC. Translating it yields CASSFSERGTGANVLTF. The rearrangement uses TRBV7-3 and TRBJ2-6; 8 nucleotides match TRBD2. The CDR3 contains 17 residues. With V trimmed by 3 bases and J by 4 bases, 8 bases remained unmatched. CDR1 and CDR2 (germline): SGHTA, FQGTGA.

The chain uses TRBV12-3 or TRBV12-4 and TRBJ2-2; D gene uncertain. The CDR3 covers 12 residues. Trimming removed 1 base from V and 7 bases from J, with 4 bases in between. The CDR3, as DNA: TGTGCCAGCAGTTTAGGAGTCGGGGAGCTGTTTTTT. Translation gives CASSLGVGELFF.

The CDR3 DNA sequence: TGTGCCAGCAGCGAACAGGGACAGAGCATAGTTGGAAACACCATATATTTT. Protein sequence: CASSEQGQSIVGNTIYF. This chain links TRBV9 with TRBJ1-3; 7 nucleotides match TRBD1. With 3 bases clipped from V and 3 bases from J, the junction kept 12 bases outside the gene matches. This CDR3 has 17 amino acids. Germline CDR1 is SGDLS and CDR2 is YYNGEE.

This chain connects TRBV6-5 to TRBJ2-7, with 7 bases lining up with TRBD1. Germline values: CDR1 MNHEY, CDR2 SVGAGI. The CDR3 loop spans 14 amino acids. J gave up 2 bases and V 2 bases, and 3 bases lay outside the gene matches. Here the CDR3 DNA reads TGTGCCAGCAGTTACCGGCAGGGGGCCTACGAGCAGTACTTC. This sequence encodes CASSYRQGAYEQYF.

This clone appeared once. The rearrangement links TRBV28 to TRBJ1-5; TRBD1 agrees at 8 bases. This CDR3 region has 16 residues. Germline V lookup: CDR1 MDHEN, CDR2 SYDVKM. Trimming took 3 bases from V and 2 from J; bases not matched to a gene: 6. The DNA of the CDR3 is TGTGCCAGCAGTTTGGGGACAGGAGTTCGCAATCAGCCCCAGCATTTT. Translated, it gives CASSLGTGVRNQPQHF.

The rearrangement uses TRBV6-2 or TRBV6-3 and TRBJ1-5; 7 bases are shared with TRBD1. CDR3 length: 16 amino acids. CDR1 is MNHEY, CDR2 SVGEGT, per germline. V shed 6 bases, J shed 0 bases, and the junction held 8 bases outside the gene matches. CDR3 protein: CASSRGTVPSNQPQHF. The DNA for the CDR3 is TGTGCCAGCAGCCGCGGGACAGTCCCTAGCAATCAGCCCCAGCATTTT.

This clone turned up a few times. J is TRBJ1-5 and V is TRBV6-2 or TRBV6-3, with TRBD1 matching 10 bases. With 5 bases clipped from V and 5 bases from J, the junction kept 9 bases outside the gene matches. The CDR3 spans 16 residues. Germline lookup yields CDR1 MNHEY and CDR2 SVGEGT. The CDR3 DNA is TGTGCCAGCAGTGAGTTCCAGGGACAGGGGTATCAGCCCCAGCATTTT. Its protein product is CASSEFQGQGYQPQHF.

V and J are TRBV6-5 and TRBJ1-2; D is undetermined. Germline values: CDR1 MNHEY, CDR2 SVGAGI. Trimming stripped 0 bases from V and 0 bases from J, with 8 bases between. The CDR3 is 15 residues long. CDR3 bases: TGTGCCAGCAGTTACTCGGGCTTGTCTAACTATGGCTACACCTTC. Translation gives CASSYSGLSNYGYTF.

The chain joins TRBV12-3 or TRBV12-4 to TRBJ2-5; 9 bases fit TRBD1. The CDR3 has 13 residues. Germline trimming cut 6 bases from V and 4 bases from J; bases unmatched to any gene: 3. The CDR3: CASSLTGGETQYF. For the CDR3, the DNA is TGTGCCAGCAGCCTGACAGGGGGAGAGACCCAGTACTTC.

CDR3 loop: CATSRDRVGDTQYF. CDR3 sequence (DNA): TGTGCCACCAGCAGAGACCGGGTAGGAGATACGCAGTATTTT. J is TRBJ2-3 and V is TRBV15; D uncertain. The V end lost 0 bases, the J end lost 5 bases, and 9 bases lay between the germline ends. Germline CDR1 reads LNHNV; CDR2 reads YYDKDF (reference sequence). The CDR3 has 14 residues.

V gene TRBV19 combines with J gene TRBJ1-3; tentatively, D is TRBD1 (5 bases). The germline V gene encodes CDR1 LNHDA and CDR2 SQIVND (reference sequence). V lost 4 bases to trimming and J lost 0 bases, with 13 bases between them. The CDR3 loop spans 16 amino acids. As DNA, the CDR3 is TGTGCCAGTAGTAGTTCACAGGTCGCCTCTGGAAACACCATATATTTT. Translation gives CASSSSQVASGNTIYF.

This clone was seen a handful of times. This rearrangement joins TRBV15 to TRBJ2-7; 7 nucleotides agree with TRBD1. Germline V gene data show CDR1 as LNHNV and CDR2 as YYDKDF (reference sequence). V gave up 1 base and J gave up 2 bases; unmatched junction bases: 8. This CDR3 spans 16 amino acids. CDR3 in amino acids: CATSRASGGRTYEQYF. CDR3 coding DNA: TGTGCCACCAGCAGAGCGTCAGGGGGTAGAACCTACGAGCAGTACTTC.

The CDR3 spells CASSWRTGTTNEKLFF. In nucleotides, the CDR3 is TGCGCCAGCAGCTGGCGGACAGGAACAACTAATGAAAAACTGTTTTTT. The genes are TRBV5-1 and TRBJ1-4; 7 bases match TRBD1. The V segment lost 3 bases and the J segment 0 bases; nucleotides outside the gene matches: 5. Per germline, CDR1 SGHRS and CDR2 YFSETQ. This CDR3 has 16 amino acids.

The rearrangement joins TRBV4-1 to TRBJ2-7; 8 bases are shared with TRBD1. The CDR3 runs to 13 residues. The J segment lost 6 bases and the V segment lost 5 bases, leaving 6 bases of the junction unmatched. Germline loops: CDR1 MGHRA, CDR2 YSYEKL. The CDR3 bases are TGCGCCAGCAGCTATCGACAGGGGATCGAGCAGTACTTC. Amino acids: CASSYRQGIEQYF.

The chain couples TRBV20-1 to TRBJ2-7; 10 nucleotides match TRBD1. The CDR3 extends over 11 amino acids. Losses at the gene ends were 2 bases for V and 12 bases for J; bases not matched to a gene: 4. Germline V gene sequence: CDR1 DFQATT, CDR2 SNEGSKA (reference sequence). The CDR3 region has the DNA TGCAGTGCTAGAACCGGGACAGGGGTGTACTTC. Translating gives CSARTGTGVYF.

The V call is TRBV18, the J call TRBJ1-2, with 9 bases identical to TRBD1. The germline V gene encodes CDR1 KGHSH and CDR2 LQKENI. V lost 3 bases, J lost 4 bases, and 12 bases stayed unmatched. The CDR3 totals 17 residues. The CDR3 loop is CASSPGQGTSQGYGYTF. The DNA of the CDR3 is TGTGCCAGCTCACCCGGACAGGGGACGTCTCAGGGCTATGGCTACACCTTC.

The chain links TRBV30 to TRBJ1-1, with D tentatively TRBD1 (6 bases). Germline lookup yields CDR1 GTSNPN and CDR2 SVGIG (reference sequence). This CDR3 is 13 amino acids long. Written as DNA, the CDR3 is TGTGCTTCAGGCCAGGGGCTGGGCACTGAAGCTTTCTTT. Translated: CASGQGLGTEAFF.